This T cell receptor beta chain was recorded in a study of T cells in Graves' hyperthyroidism and ophthalmopathy. For ophthalmopathy patients, the Clinical Activity Score was at least 3 and the NOSPECS grade at least 4; duration was under 3 months. This clonotype has ten or more counts. The TCR beta CDR3 regions underwent amplification using RNA transcripts as the source. HTBI primers were employed in a first-round RT-PCR of the TCR CDR3. From the multiplex PCR reads, TCRdb called clonotypes with MiXCR, one entry per CDR3 protein. This table holds about 270,000 distinct CDR3 sequences, approximately 23% found once. This receptor was taken from a woman between 35 and 50 years old with Graves' ophthalmopathy. Sequenced: blood.

CDR3 region: CASSPGLYSNQPQHF. The CDR3 bases are TGTGCCAGTAGCCCGGGACTATATAGCAATCAGCCCCAGCATTTT. The gene calls are TRBV19 and TRBJ1-5; maybe TRBD1 (5 bases). The CDR3 totals 15 residues. The V gene's germline CDR1 is LNHDA and CDR2 SQIVND (reference sequence). The germline V and J ends were trimmed by 6 bases and 0 bases, with 12 bases remaining between them.